A single sample gave rise to the 12 T cell receptor beta chains below, sequenced in a study of T cells in Graves' hyperthyroidism and ophthalmopathy. RNA transcripts gave rise to amplified TCR beta CDR3 regions. The TCR CDR3 first-round RT-PCR relied on the HTBI primer set. TCRdb ran MiXCR on the multiplex PCR reads and lists one entry per CDR3 protein. The sample has approximately 700,000 distinct CDR3 sequences, about 16% seen once; the top ten hold roughly 8%. The material sequenced was blood. The receptors originated from a man younger than 35 with Graves' hyperthyroidism.

This clonotype occurred many times. The V gene is TRBV28, the J gene TRBJ1-1; D gene unclear. In germline, CDR1 is MDHEN, CDR2 SYDVKM. The V and J ends lost 2 bases and 7 bases respectively, with 14 bases between them. The length of the CDR3 is 14 residues. The CDR3 sequence: CASSLVQEAIEAFF. DNA for the CDR3: TGTGCCAGCAGTTTAGTTCAGGAGGCGATTGAAGCTTTCTTT.

This rearrangement joins TRBV11-2 to TRBJ2-2; perhaps TRBD1 as D (5 bases). V lost 7 bases to trimming and J lost 1 base, with 16 bases between them. The germline V gene has CDR1 SGHAT and CDR2 FQNNGV. This CDR3 is built from 16 residues. CDR3 nucleotide sequence: TGTGCCAGCATCGAGGACCAGGGCGAGAACACCGGGGAGCTGTTTTTT. Translated, it gives CASIEDQGENTGELFF.

This chain links TRBV29-1 with TRBJ2-7; D call uncertain. Germline CDR1 reads SQVTM; CDR2 reads ANQGSEA. V was cut by 5 bases and J by 0 bases, with 8 bases left in between. CDR3 length: 12 residues. CDR3 loop: CSVWADSYEQYF. CDR3 sequence (DNA): TGCAGCGTTTGGGCAGACTCCTACGAGCAGTACTTC.

This clonotype has at least ten counts. The V gene is TRBV27, the J gene TRBJ2-5; 12 bases are a match to TRBD2. V gave up 4 bases and J gave up 7 bases; unmatched junction bases: 13. This CDR3 comprises 17 residues. Looked up from germline, CDR1 is MNHEY and CDR2 is SMNVEV (reference sequence). CDR3 protein: CASSSWLGLAGPGTQYF. In nucleotides, the CDR3 is TGTGCCAGCAGTTCTTGGTTGGGACTAGCGGGCCCGGGGACCCAGTACTTC.

The chain has TRBV20-1 and TRBJ2-1; 7 nucleotides agree with TRBD2. From germline, CDR1 is DFQATT and CDR2 SNEGSKA (reference sequence). The CDR3 has 13 amino acids. V trimming: 6 bases; J trimming: 8 bases; junction bases outside the gene matches: 10. DNA for the CDR3: TGCAGTGCCTTAGTCCGGGAGGTAGATGAGCAGTTCTTC. Amino acids: CSALVREVDEQFF.

This clonotype was detected ten times or more. V usage is TRBV30 and J usage is TRBJ1-3; D is unresolved. The CDR3 loop spans 13 amino acids. Deletions cut 4 bases from V and 0 bases from J, with 7 bases between. Germline V gene data show CDR1 as GTSNPN and CDR2 as SVGIG (reference sequence). The CDR3 here is CAWKLDSGNTIYF. For the CDR3, the DNA is TGTGCCTGGAAACTTGACTCTGGAAACACCATATATTTT.

This clonotype was found many times. The gene calls are TRBV28 and TRBJ1-1; D is undetermined. From germline, CDR1 is MDHEN and CDR2 SYDVKM. V lost 6 bases, J lost 8 bases, and 13 bases lay in between. CDR3 length: 12 residues. CDR3 in amino acids: CASSNPWTEAFF. Written as DNA, the CDR3 is TGTGCCAGCAGCAACCCATGGACGGAAGCTTTCTTT.

J is TRBJ1-6 and V is TRBV27, with D unresolved. Trimming took 3 bases from V and 6 from J, leaving 6 bases between them. Germline CDR1 reads MNHEY; CDR2 reads SMNVEV (reference sequence). This CDR3 contains 13 residues. CDR3: CASSFSSNSPLHF. The CDR3 DNA is TGTGCCAGCAGTTTTTCCAGTAATTCACCCCTCCACTTT.

This clonotype was detected many times. V gene TRBV12-3 or TRBV12-4 combines with J gene TRBJ2-3, with 9 bases lining up with TRBD2. The CDR3 runs to 14 residues. The junction had 7 bases not matched to a gene; V was cut back by 8 bases and J by 4 bases. DNA of the CDR3: TGTGCCAGCCATTTAGCGGGAGCCGCAGATACGCAGTATTTT. This translates into CASHLAGAADTQYF.

This clonotype has ten or more counts. The rearrangement links TRBV28 to TRBJ2-3, with D perhaps TRBD1 or TRBD2 (5 bases each). The CDR3 is made up of 16 amino acids. Between the trimmed V and J ends, which lost 8 bases and 0 bases, there was a span of 18 bases. The germline V gene has CDR1 MDHEN and CDR2 SYDVKM. DNA of the CDR3: TGTGCCAGCTCCGTTCTTCGGGGCGAGAGCACAGATACGCAGTATTTT. Translated, it gives CASSVLRGESTDTQYF.

The sample holds a few counts of this clonotype. This chain connects TRBV3-1 to TRBJ2-1; D call uncertain. Trimming took off 1 base at V and 8 bases at J, with 18 bases between the two ends. Germline CDR1 reads LGHDT; CDR2 reads YNNKEL (reference sequence). The CDR3 has 16 amino acids. As DNA, the CDR3 is TGTGCCAGCAGCCAAGGGCGATGGGGTAATGTGGATGAGCAGTTCTTC. Protein sequence: CASSQGRWGNVDEQFF.

The chain uses TRBV29-1 and TRBJ2-7; 7 bases map to TRBD2. From germline, CDR1 is SQVTM and CDR2 ANQGSEA. CDR3 length equals 15 residues. Trimming removed 4 bases from V and 4 bases from J; junction bases left unmatched: 13. Written as DNA, the CDR3 is TGCAGCGTTGGTTCCTGGAGGGGCGGGAGTTACGAGCAGTACTTC. It translates to CSVGSWRGGSYEQYF.